This T cell receptor beta chain was recovered during a study of blood T cell repertoires in COVID-19. Profiling relied on immunoSEQ multiplex PCR, and the TCRdb table lists in-frame clones only, not all of them. This table has about 50,000 clones, around 80% appearing once. The length of the CDR3 is 13 residues. V shed 4 bases and J shed 8 bases, with 17 bases lying between them. Per the germline V gene, CDR1 is GTSNPN and CDR2 is SVGIG (reference sequence). Sequenced input: peripheral blood. The TCR sequence derives from an elderly woman with acute or convalescent COVID-19. The rearrangement joins TRBV30 to TRBJ1-2; D may be TRBD1 (5 bases). The CDR3 is CAWTSQGSIGYTF. In nucleotides, the CDR3 is TGTGCCTGGACGTCCCAGGGTTCAATCGGCTACACCTTC.